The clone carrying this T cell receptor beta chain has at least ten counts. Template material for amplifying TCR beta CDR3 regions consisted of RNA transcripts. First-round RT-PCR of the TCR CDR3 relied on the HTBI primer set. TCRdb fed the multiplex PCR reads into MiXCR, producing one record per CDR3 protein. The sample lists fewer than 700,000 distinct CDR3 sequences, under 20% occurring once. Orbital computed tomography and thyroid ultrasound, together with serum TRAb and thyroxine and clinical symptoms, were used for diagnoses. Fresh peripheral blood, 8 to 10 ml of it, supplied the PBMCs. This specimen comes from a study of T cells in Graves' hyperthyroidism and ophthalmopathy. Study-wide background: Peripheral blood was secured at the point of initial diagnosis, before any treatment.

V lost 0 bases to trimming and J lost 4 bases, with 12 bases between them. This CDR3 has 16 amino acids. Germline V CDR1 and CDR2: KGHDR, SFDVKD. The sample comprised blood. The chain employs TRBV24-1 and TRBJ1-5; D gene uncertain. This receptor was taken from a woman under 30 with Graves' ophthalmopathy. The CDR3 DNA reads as TGTGCCACCAGTGATTTGCGGCAGAAGCCTAATCAGCCCCAGCATTTT. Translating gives CATSDLRQKPNQPQHF.